The T cell receptor beta chain under discussion was sequenced for a study of T cell clones after liver transplantation. Across the study: Third-party-reactive TCRbeta sequences from pre-transplant mixed lymphocyte reactions served as antigen-independent comparators. Timepoints were pre-transplant, pre-withdrawal, and after withdrawal was completed or failed.

The assay was immunoSEQ multiplex PCR, and TCRdb's table has in-frame clones only and misses some. The data show 50,000 or so clones, 65% to 80% seen once. The CDR3 runs to 14 residues. Looked up from germline, CDR1 is MNHNS and CDR2 is SASEGT. With 8 bases removed from V and 3 bases from J, the gap between germline ends came to 17 bases. The clonotype was recovered from a human patient who received a liver transplant. Part of the T cell pool may stem from the graft donor. The genes are TRBV6-1 and TRBJ2-7; TRBD1 is a possible D gene (5 bases). The sample here was CD4+ T cells from blood, taken around 4.5 years after liver transplant. CDR3: CASRLGQGSYEQYF. The CDR3 region has the DNA TGTGCCAGCCGCCTAGGGCAGGGTAGCTACGAGCAGTACTTC.